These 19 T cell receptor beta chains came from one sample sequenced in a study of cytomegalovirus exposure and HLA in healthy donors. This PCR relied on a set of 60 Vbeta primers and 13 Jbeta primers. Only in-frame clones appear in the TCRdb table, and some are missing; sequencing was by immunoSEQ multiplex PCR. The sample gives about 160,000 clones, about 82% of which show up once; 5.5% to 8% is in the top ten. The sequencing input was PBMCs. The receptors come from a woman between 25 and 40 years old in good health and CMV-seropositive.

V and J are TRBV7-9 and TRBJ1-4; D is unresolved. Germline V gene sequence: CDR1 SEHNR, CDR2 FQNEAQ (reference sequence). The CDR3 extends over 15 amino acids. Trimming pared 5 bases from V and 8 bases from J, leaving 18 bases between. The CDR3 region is CASSRGAPAEEKLFF. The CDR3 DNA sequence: TGTGCCAGCAGCCGAGGTGCGCCGGCGGAGGAAAAACTGTTTTTT.

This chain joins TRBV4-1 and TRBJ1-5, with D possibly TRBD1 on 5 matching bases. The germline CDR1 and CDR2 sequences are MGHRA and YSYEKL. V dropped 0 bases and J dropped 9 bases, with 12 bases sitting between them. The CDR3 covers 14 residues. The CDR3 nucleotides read TGCGCCAGCAGCCAAGAAGGGGTTATTGGGCCCCAGCATTTT. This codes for CASSQEGVIGPQHF.

The CDR3 spells CASSLSARRGTNYGYTF. The CDR3 DNA follows: TGTGCCAGCAGTTTATCGGCCAGAAGGGGCACTAACTATGGCTACACCTTC. The J gene is TRBJ1-2, the V gene TRBV27; possibly TRBD1 for D (5 bases). The CDR3 spans 17 residues. V lost 0 bases, J lost 0 bases, and 14 bases lay in between. Germline V CDR1 and CDR2: MNHEY, SMNVEV (reference sequence).

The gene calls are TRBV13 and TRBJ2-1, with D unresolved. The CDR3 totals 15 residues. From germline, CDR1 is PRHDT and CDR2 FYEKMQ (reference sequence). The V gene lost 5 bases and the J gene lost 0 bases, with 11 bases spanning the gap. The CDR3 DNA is TGTGCCAGCAGCCCCGCTAGGAGCTCCTACAATGAGCAGTTCTTC. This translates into CASSPARSSYNEQFF.

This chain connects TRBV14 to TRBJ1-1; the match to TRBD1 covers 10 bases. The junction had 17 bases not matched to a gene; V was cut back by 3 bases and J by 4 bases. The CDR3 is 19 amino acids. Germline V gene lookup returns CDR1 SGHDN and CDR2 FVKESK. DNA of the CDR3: TGTGCCAGCAGCCATGGGACCCTGACAGGGGGCGGATTTAGCACTGAAGCTTTCTTT. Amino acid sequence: CASSHGTLTGGGFSTEAFF. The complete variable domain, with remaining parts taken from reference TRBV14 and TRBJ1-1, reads EAGVTQFPSHSVIEKGQTVTLRCDPISGHDNLYWYRRVMGKEIKFLLHFVKESKQDESGMPNNRFLAERTGGTYSTLKVQPAELEDSGVYFCASSHGTLTGGGFSTEAFFGQGTRLTVV.

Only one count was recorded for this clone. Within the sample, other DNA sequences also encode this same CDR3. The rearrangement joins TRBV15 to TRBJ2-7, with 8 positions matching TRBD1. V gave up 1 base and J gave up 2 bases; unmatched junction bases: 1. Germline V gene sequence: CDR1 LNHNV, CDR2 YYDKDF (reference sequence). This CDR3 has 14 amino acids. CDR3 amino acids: CATSRAGGPYEQYF. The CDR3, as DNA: TGTGCCACCAGCAGAGCAGGGGGCCCCTACGAGCAGTACTTC.

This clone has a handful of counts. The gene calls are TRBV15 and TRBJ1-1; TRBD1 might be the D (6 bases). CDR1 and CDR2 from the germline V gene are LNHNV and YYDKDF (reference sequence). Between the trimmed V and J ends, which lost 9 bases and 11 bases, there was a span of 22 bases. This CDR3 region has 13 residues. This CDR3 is CATETGYLREAFF. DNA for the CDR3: TGTGCCACTGAAACAGGGTACCTCCGTGAGGCTTTCTTT.

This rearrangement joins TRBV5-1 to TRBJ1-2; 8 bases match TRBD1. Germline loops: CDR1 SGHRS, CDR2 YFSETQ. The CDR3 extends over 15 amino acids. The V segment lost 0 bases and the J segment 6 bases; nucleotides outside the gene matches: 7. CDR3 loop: CASSLAGQGYNGYTF. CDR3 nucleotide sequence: TGCGCCAGCAGCTTGGCCGGACAGGGTTACAATGGCTACACCTTC.

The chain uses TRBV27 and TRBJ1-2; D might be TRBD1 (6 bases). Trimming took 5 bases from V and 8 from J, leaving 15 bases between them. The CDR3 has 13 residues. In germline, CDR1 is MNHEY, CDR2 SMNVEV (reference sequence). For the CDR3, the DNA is TGTGCCAGCAGTCCTCGGGGGGCCTGGGGCTACACCTTC. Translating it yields CASSPRGAWGYTF.

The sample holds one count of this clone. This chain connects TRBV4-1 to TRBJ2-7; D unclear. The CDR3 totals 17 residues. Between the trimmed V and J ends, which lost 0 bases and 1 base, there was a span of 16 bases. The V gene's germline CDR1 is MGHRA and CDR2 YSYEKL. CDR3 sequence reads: CASSQDPFRNRSYEQYF. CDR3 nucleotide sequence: TGCGCCAGCAGCCAAGACCCCTTTCGGAACAGATCCTACGAGCAGTACTTC.

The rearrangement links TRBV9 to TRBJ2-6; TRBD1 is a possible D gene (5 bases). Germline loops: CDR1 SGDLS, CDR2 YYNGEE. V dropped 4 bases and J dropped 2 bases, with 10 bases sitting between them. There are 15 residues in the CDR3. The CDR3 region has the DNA TGTGCCAGCAGCCCAGGACATACTGGGGCCAACGTCCTGACTTTC. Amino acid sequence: CASSPGHTGANVLTF.

The CDR3 DNA reads as TGCGCCAGCAGCTTGAGTAGTTCAGGGGGCGGCACTGAAGCTTTCTTT. Translation gives CASSLSSSGGGTEAFF. The chain carries TRBV5-1 and TRBJ1-1, with 8 bases aligning to TRBD1. With 1 base clipped from V and 4 bases from J, the junction kept 9 bases outside the gene matches. The CDR3 has 16 amino acids. Looked up from germline, CDR1 is SGHRS and CDR2 is YFSETQ.

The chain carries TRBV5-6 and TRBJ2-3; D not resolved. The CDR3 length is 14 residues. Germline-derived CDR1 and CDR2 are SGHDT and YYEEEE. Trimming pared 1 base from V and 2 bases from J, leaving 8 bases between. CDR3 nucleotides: TGTGCCAGCAGCTTGTTACTGAACACAGATACGCAGTATTTT. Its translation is CASSLLLNTDTQYF.

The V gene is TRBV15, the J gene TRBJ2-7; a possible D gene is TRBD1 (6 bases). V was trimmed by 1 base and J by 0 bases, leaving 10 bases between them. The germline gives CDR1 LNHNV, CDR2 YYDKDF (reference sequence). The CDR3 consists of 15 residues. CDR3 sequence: CATSRGTVFSYEQYF. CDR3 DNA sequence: TGTGCCACCAGCAGAGGGACAGTCTTCTCCTACGAGCAGTACTTC.

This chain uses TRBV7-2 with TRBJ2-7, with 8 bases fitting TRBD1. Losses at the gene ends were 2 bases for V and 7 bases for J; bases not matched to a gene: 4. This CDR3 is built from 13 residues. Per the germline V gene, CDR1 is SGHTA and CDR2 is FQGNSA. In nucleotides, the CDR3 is TGTGCCAGCAGCTTAATCAGGACAGGGGAGCAGTACTTC. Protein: CASSLIRTGEQYF. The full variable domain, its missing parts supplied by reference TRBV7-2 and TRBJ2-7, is GAGVSQSPSNKVTEKGKDVELRCDPISGHTALYWYRQSLGQGLEFLIYFQGNSAPDKSGLPSDRFSAERTGGSVSTLTIQRTQQEDSAVYLCASSLIRTGEQYFGPGTRLTVT.

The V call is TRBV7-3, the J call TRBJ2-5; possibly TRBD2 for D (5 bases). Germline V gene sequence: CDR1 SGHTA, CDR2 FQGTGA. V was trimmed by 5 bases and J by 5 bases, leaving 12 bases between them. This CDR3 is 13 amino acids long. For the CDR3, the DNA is TGTGCCAGCAGCACGAGGAGGCGGGAGACCCAGTACTTC. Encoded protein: CASSTRRRETQYF.

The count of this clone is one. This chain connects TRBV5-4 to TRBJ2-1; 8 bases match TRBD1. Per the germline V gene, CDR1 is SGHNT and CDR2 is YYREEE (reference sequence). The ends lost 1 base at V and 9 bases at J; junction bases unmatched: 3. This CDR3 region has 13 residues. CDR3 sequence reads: CASSLQGAFEQFF. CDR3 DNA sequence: TGTGCCAGCAGCTTGCAGGGGGCGTTTGAGCAGTTCTTC.

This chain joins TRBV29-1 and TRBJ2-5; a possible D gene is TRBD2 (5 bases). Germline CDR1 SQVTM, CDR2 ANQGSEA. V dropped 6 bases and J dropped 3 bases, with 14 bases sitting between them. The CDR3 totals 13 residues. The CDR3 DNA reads TGCAGCGTCCCGAGCCCGGGAAAAGAGACCCAGTACTTC. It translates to CSVPSPGKETQYF.

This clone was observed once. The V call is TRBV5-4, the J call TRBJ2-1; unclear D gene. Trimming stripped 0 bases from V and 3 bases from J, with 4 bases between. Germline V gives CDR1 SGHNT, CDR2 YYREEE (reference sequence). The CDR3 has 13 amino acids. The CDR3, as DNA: TGTGCCAGCAGCTTGGACAGCTACAATGAGCAGTTCTTC. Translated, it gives CASSLDSYNEQFF.